Following are 17 T cell receptor beta chains from one sample sequenced in a study of spatial heterogeneity in lung cancer. The time point denotes: sample taken at primary tumor resection. The sequenced material consisted of unsorted whole RNA from tumor, nontumor lung or frozen PBMC. TCRdb reanalysed the 5' RACE reads using MiXCR and keeps one entry per CDR3 protein. Of about 95,000 distinct CDR3 sequences listed, under 9% are singletons. Here the sequenced sample was PBMCs, taken at surgery. These receptors were collected from a male donor with early-stage non-small cell lung cancer.

V and J are TRBV10-3 and TRBJ2-7; no clear D. The CDR3 extends over 12 amino acids. Germline V CDR1 and CDR2: ENHRY, SYGVKD. V was cut by 0 bases and J by 5 bases, with 5 bases left in between. The CDR3 DNA reads TGTGCCATCAGTGAGTCAAGCGACGAGCAGTACTTC. Protein product: CAISESSDEQYF.

The table lists this clonotype with a few counts. The gene calls are TRBV6-5 and TRBJ2-6; possibly TRBD1 for D (6 bases). From germline, CDR1 is MNHEY and CDR2 SVGAGI. V shed 6 bases and J shed 2 bases, with 11 bases lying between them. The CDR3 contains 15 residues. CDR3 protein: CASSPYRAGANVLTF. The CDR3 DNA reads TGTGCCAGCAGCCCTTACAGGGCTGGGGCCAACGTCCTGACTTTC.

This clonotype showed up just a few times. The J gene is TRBJ2-2, the V gene TRBV4-2; no reliable D call. The germline V and J ends were trimmed by 0 bases and 1 base, with 9 bases remaining between them. This CDR3 region has 16 residues. Germline CDR1 and CDR2: LGHNA and YNFKEQ. CDR3: CASSQDAELNTGELFF. The CDR3 DNA reads TGTGCCAGCAGCCAAGACGCGGAGTTGAACACCGGGGAGCTGTTTTTT.

This clonotype was picked up many times. The CDR3 nucleotides are TGCGCCAGCAGCCAAGACATTGGCGAGACGGAAACCTACGAGCAGTACTTC. Its protein product is CASSQDIGETETYEQYF. This chain links TRBV4-1 with TRBJ2-7; D uncertain. Between the trimmed V and J ends, which lost 0 bases and 2 bases, there was a span of 17 bases. Germline CDR1 MGHRA, CDR2 YSYEKL. The CDR3 is 17 residues long.

The chain recombines TRBV20-1 with TRBJ2-2; 8 nucleotides align to TRBD1. Germline assignment: CDR1 DFQATT and CDR2 SNEGSKA (reference sequence). The CDR3 consists of 14 residues. V dropped 3 bases and J dropped 7; count of bases not matched to a gene: 7. The CDR3 DNA is TGCAGTGCTAGTTCCAGGGGGCGAATCGGGGAGCTGTTTTTT. Amino acid sequence: CSASSRGRIGELFF.

This chain links TRBV7-8 with TRBJ2-5; 8 nucleotides line up with TRBD1. V lost 5 bases, J lost 0 bases, and 8 bases stayed unmatched. This CDR3 comprises 16 residues. Germline V lookup: CDR1 SGHVS, CDR2 FQNEAQ. CDR3 nucleotide sequence: TGTGCCAGCAGCCTGGGACAGGCCAAGTACCAAGAGACCCAGTACTTC. Encoded protein: CASSLGQAKYQETQYF.

This clonotype was detected many times. This chain connects TRBV4-2 to TRBJ2-1; tentative D call: TRBD2 (6 bases). The CDR3 runs 15 residues. Trimming stripped 3 bases from V and 9 bases from J, with 18 bases between. In germline, CDR1 is LGHNA, CDR2 YNFKEQ. The CDR3 DNA reads as TGTGCCAGCAGCCACCGGCTGACTCCCGGGGGTGAGCAGTTCTTC. Translation: CASSHRLTPGGEQFF.

This clonotype appeared many times. This chain joins TRBV7-9 and TRBJ1-6; D is unresolved. Germline V gives CDR1 SEHNR, CDR2 FQNEAQ (reference sequence). Trimming shortened V by 5 bases and J by 8 bases, and 7 bases separated the two germline ends. This CDR3 spans 12 amino acids. This CDR3 is CASSLRDSPLHF. DNA of the CDR3: TGTGCCAGCAGCCTACGGGATTCACCCCTCCACTTT.

The V and J genes are TRBV6-1 and TRBJ2-7; D remains unclear. The CDR3 sequence is 14 residues long. V was cut by 2 bases and J by 4 bases, with 12 bases left in between. Germline-derived CDR1 and CDR2 are MNHNS and SASEGT. CDR3 bases: TGTGCCAGCAGTGAACAACTGGACGGATACGAGCAGTACTTC. Encoded protein: CASSEQLDGYEQYF.

This clonotype was found a few times. The chain combines TRBV5-1 with TRBJ2-7, with a weak D call TRBD2 (5 bases). The V end was cut by 0 bases, the J end by 7 bases, with 17 bases between. The germline V gene encodes CDR1 SGHRS and CDR2 YFSETQ. The CDR3 runs 15 residues. The CDR3 spells CASSLAGGGPREQYF. CDR3 DNA sequence: TGCGCCAGCAGCTTGGCCGGCGGAGGCCCACGGGAGCAGTACTTC.

This clonotype was observed many times. The chain employs TRBV5-1 and TRBJ2-3, with a possible D match to TRBD2 (6 bases). Trimming took off 1 base at V and 11 bases at J, with 14 bases between the two ends. CDR3 length equals 13 residues. Germline lookup yields CDR1 SGHRS and CDR2 YFSETQ. The CDR3 protein is CASSLPGAPLQYF. As DNA, the CDR3 is TGCGCCAGCAGCTTGCCGGGAGCGCCGCTGCAGTATTTT.

This clonotype was seen more than once but under ten times. The chain couples TRBV29-1 to TRBJ1-1; D is undetermined. CDR3 length: 11 amino acids. Per the germline V gene, CDR1 is SQVTM and CDR2 is ANQGSEA. Trimming removed 7 bases from V and 2 bases from J, with 8 bases in between. The DNA of the CDR3 is TGCAGCGCAGAGGACAACACTGAAGCTTTCTTT. It encodes CSAEDNTEAFF.

This clonotype was detected many times. The chain combines TRBV5-6 with TRBJ2-7; D possibly corresponds to TRBD2 (6 bases). The CDR3 consists of 14 residues. Trimming took off 4 bases at V and 3 bases at J, with 14 bases between the two ends. The germline V gene encodes CDR1 SGHDT and CDR2 YYEEEE. CDR3 protein: CASSPGTSNYEQYF. CDR3 DNA sequence: TGTGCCAGCAGCCCCGGGACTTCGAACTACGAGCAGTACTTC. The complete variable domain, with remaining parts taken from reference TRBV5-6 and TRBJ2-7, reads DAGVTQSPTHLIKTRGQQVTLRCSPKSGHDTVSWYQQALGQGPQFIFQYYEEEERQRGNFPDRFSGHQFPNYSSELNVNALLLGDSALYLCASSPGTSNYEQYFGPGTRLTVT.

This clonotype was observed many times. The rearrangement joins TRBV19 to TRBJ1-6; possible D gene TRBD1, 6 bases. Germline values: CDR1 LNHDA, CDR2 SQIVND (reference sequence). Trimming shortened V by 8 bases and J by 6 bases, and 17 bases separated the two germline ends. The CDR3 has 15 residues. The CDR3 DNA reads TGTGCCAGTCGAGTCCCGGGACATCCTAATTCACCCCTCCACTTT. Translation gives CASRVPGHPNSPLHF. The full variable domain, its missing parts supplied by reference TRBV19 and TRBJ1-6, is DGGITQSPKYLFRKEGQNVTLSCEQNLNHDAMYWYRQDPGQGLRLIYYSQIVNDFQKGDIAEGYSVSREKKESFPLTVTSAQKNPTAFYLCASRVPGHPNSPLHFGNGTRLTVT.

In this sample, this clonotype turned up a few times. J is TRBJ2-3 and V is TRBV11-1, with 7 bases aligning to TRBD2. The CDR3 runs to 13 residues. Germline loops: CDR1 SGHAT, CDR2 FQDESV (reference sequence). Trimming removed 8 bases from V and 9 bases from J; junction bases left unmatched: 11. The CDR3 sequence: CASSAGFDNTQYF. For the CDR3, the DNA is TGTGCCAGCTCAGCGGGGTTCGACAACACGCAGTATTTT.

This clonotype was recorded a few times. The J gene is TRBJ2-5, the V gene TRBV6-5; 11 bases agree with TRBD2. V shed 6 bases and J 3 bases; nucleotides not matched to a gene: 0. The CDR3 runs 13 residues. Looked up from germline, CDR1 is MNHEY and CDR2 is SVGAGI. The CDR3 DNA follows: TGTGCCAGCAGGACTAGCGGGGAAGAGACCCAGTACTTC. Amino acid sequence: CASRTSGEETQYF.

This clonotype was recorded at least ten times. The chain links TRBV9 to TRBJ1-6; D is undetermined. Looked up from germline, CDR1 is SGDLS and CDR2 is YYNGEE. The CDR3 has 14 residues. Trimming cost V 0 bases and J 5 bases, with 6 bases left between them. CDR3 loop: CASSVGGDNSPLHF. CDR3 sequence (DNA): TGTGCCAGCAGCGTAGGGGGAGATAATTCACCCCTCCACTTT.